This T cell receptor (beta chain) emerged from a study of blood T cell repertoires in COVID-19. Study-level information: PBMCs, B-cell-depleted T cells, or T cells were the source of the cDNA or gDNA that made up the material.

Authors' processing steps: Estimates of nucleated cell counts were drawn from the amplification of reference gene primers. The method was immunoSEQ multiplex PCR; TCRdb's version includes in-frame clones alone and lacks a portion of them. That table supplies the V and J calls and clone size; D and trimming were determined from the DNA. The sample records fewer than 200,000 clones, around four fifths being singletons. The study drew participants aged about 18 to 95 years from roughly 25 US areas. The receptor was derived from a woman in her forties or fifties in a cohort exposed to, infected with or recovered from COVID-19 (not recorded which). Source material: PBMCs or T cells enriched from blood (not recorded which).

CDR3 DNA sequence: TGTGCCAGCAGCACCCGGCTAGCGGGAGGTACAGATACGCAGTATTTT. Protein product: CASSTRLAGGTDTQYF. V gene TRBV7-3 combines with J gene TRBJ2-3, with 11 nucleotides matching TRBD2. There are 16 residues in the CDR3. Germline V gives CDR1 SGHTA, CDR2 FQGTGA. V was clipped by 5 bases and J by 3 bases; unmatched bases: 7.